This TCR beta chain was sequenced during a study of neurological immune-mediated disorders. It was by 5'RACE with 10-nucleotide random UMIs that the cDNA was made. TCRdb reanalysed the 5' RACE reads using MiXCR and keeps one entry per CDR3 protein. Of tens of thousands of distinct CDR3 sequences listed, around 4.8% are singletons. V dropped 2 bases and J dropped 2; count of bases not matched to a gene: 2. This CDR3 contains 14 residues. Germline lookup yields CDR1 SGHRS and CDR2 YFSETQ. This clonotype occurred many times. The sequencing sample was made of CD4+ T cells from blood. The V and J genes are TRBV5-1 and TRBJ1-2, with 8 nucleotides matching TRBD1. The source of this sequence is a man aged 18-30 years in good health. CDR3 nucleotide sequence: TGCGCCAGCAGCTTACAGGGGGAAAACTATGGCTACACCTTC. Amino acids: CASSLQGENYGYTF. The full variable domain, completed using reference TRBV5-1 and TRBJ1-2, is KAGVTQTPRYLIKTRGQQVTLSCSPISGHRSVSWYQQTPGQGLQFLFEYFSETQRNKGNFPGRFSGRQFSNSRSEMNVSTLELGDSALYLCASSLQGENYGYTFGSGTRLTVV.